The table lists the clone carrying this T cell receptor (beta chain) with a few counts. What it recognizes is unknown. The entry originates in a study of beta chain features in type 1 diabetes. Across the study: Healthy donors and patients showed comparable age, gender and cell yields. Findings and limits, study-wide: Moderate but significant shortening of TCRB CDR3s was recorded in all four CD4+ subsets from Type 1 diabetes patients.

This CDR3 spans 13 amino acids. Germline lookup yields CDR1 GTSNPN and CDR2 SVGIG (reference sequence). Trimming removed 6 bases from V and 9 bases from J, with 18 bases in between. Every isolated RNA sample was fully reverse transcribed, so sequencing captured expressed TCRB transcripts. Assay: immunoSEQ multiplex PCR; the TCRdb copy retains only in-frame clones and omits some. The table records over 150,000 clones, 8% to 8.5% of them present only once. All sorted populations exceeded 95% purity. This TCR came from a young woman with type 1 diabetes. The chain has TRBV30 and TRBJ2-1; D remains unclear. Sequencing input: central memory CD4+ T cells from blood. The CDR3 DNA is TGTGCCTGCGCCTTAAGCGCCCCGGGTGAGCAGTTCTTC. Residues: CACALSAPGEQFF.